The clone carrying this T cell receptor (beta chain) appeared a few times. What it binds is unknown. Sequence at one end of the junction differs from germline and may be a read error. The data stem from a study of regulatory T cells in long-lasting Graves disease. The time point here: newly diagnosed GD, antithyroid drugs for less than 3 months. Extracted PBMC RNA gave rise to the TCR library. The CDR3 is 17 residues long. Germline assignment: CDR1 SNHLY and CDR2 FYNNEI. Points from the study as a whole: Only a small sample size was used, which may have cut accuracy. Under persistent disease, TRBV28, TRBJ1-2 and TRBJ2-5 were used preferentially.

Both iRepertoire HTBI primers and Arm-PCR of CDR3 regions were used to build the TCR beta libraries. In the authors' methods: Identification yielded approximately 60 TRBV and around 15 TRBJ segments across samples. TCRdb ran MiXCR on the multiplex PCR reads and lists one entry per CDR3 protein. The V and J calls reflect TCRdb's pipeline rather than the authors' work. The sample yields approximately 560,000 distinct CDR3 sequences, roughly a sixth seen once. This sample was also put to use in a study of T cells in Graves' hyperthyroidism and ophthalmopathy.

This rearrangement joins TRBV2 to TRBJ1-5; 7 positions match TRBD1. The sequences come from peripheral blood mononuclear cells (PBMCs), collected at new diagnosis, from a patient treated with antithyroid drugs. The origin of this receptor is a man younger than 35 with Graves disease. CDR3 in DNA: TGTGCCAGCCGTGAAGGAGCCCCGACAGGGTCCAATCAGCCCCAGCATTTT. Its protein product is CASREGAPTGSNQPQHF.